This TCR beta chain was identified during a study of cytomegalovirus exposure and HLA in healthy donors. Regarding this clone: Its target is unknown.

Amplification used 60 Vbeta primers and 13 Jbeta primers. The assay was immunoSEQ multiplex PCR, and TCRdb's table has in-frame clones only and misses some. This table has 170,000 or so clones, around four fifths appearing once. Study-wide findings and caveats: In a later analysis, the majority of CMV-associated beta chains seemingly showed HLA restriction.

Germline trimming cut 2 bases from V and 5 bases from J; bases unmatched to any gene: 8. Germline CDR1 is SGHRS and CDR2 is YFSETQ. The CDR3 length is 15 residues. V is TRBV5-1 and J is TRBJ2-7, with 9 bases matching TRBD1. This clonotype was obtained from a woman aged 45 to 65 in good health and CMV-seropositive. Source material: PBMCs. Here the CDR3 reads CASSFSPTGGNEQYF. The DNA for the CDR3 is TGCGCCAGCAGCTTTTCCCCTACAGGGGGCAACGAGCAGTACTTC.